The 25 T cell receptor beta chains given below trace back to one sample, sequenced in a study of breast tumors, draining lymph nodes, adjacent tissues. Samples came from axillary lymph nodes draining the breast cancer. TCRdb independently ran MiXCR on the multiplex PCR reads; one entry per CDR3 protein. The sample has 150,000 to 200,000 distinct CDR3 sequences, roughly a third seen once; the top ten hold 4% to 5.5%. The material sequenced was axillary lymph node tissue. Source of these receptors: a female donor with breast cancer. Some clones in this sample may be carry-over from other donors' samples.

With respect to this clonotype: Because the CDR3 is missing its conserved closing phenylalanine or tryptophan, this is likely a read error. Because the CDR3's place on the DNA is in doubt, the DNA is left out and the CDR3 is given as listed by TCRdb. The chain couples TRBV6-7 to TRBJ1-2; the table names TRBD1, a call not compared with the DNA. TRBV6-7 falls under the ORF class, with uncertain function. The CDR3 length is 18 residues, termini included. CDR3 sequence reads: CASSHSFGPPTPNYGYTV.

This clonotype has at least ten counts. CDR3 nucleotide sequence: TGTGCCACCAGCCAGGACCGACTCGGGGACACCATATATTTT. It codes for CATSQDRLGDTIYF. The gene calls are TRBV15 and TRBJ1-3; no definite D call. Germline loops: CDR1 LNHNV, CDR2 YYDKDF (reference sequence). The CDR3 length is 14 residues. Deletions cut 5 bases from V and 8 bases from J, with 16 bases between.

In this sample, this clonotype turned up many times. The chain employs TRBV10-3 and TRBJ2-3; no firm D call. The CDR3 consists of 12 residues. V lost 4 bases and J lost 5, with 7 bases in between. From germline, CDR1 is ENHRY and CDR2 SYGVKD. CDR3 protein: CAISAGEDTQYF. CDR3 sequence (DNA): TGTGCCATCAGTGCCGGCGAAGATACGCAGTATTTT.

The table lists this clonotype with many counts. The rearrangement joins TRBV6-1 to TRBJ2-7; perhaps TRBD1 as D (6 bases). Germline values: CDR1 MNHNS, CDR2 SASEGT. V was shortened by 9 bases and J by 3 bases, with 9 bases between the two germline ends. The CDR3 is 11 amino acids. The CDR3 nucleotides are TGTGCCAGTACAGGGTACTACGAGCAGTACTTC. Protein sequence: CASTGYYEQYF.

This clonotype was counted many times. J is TRBJ2-1 and V is TRBV7-9; TRBD1 matches 10 bases. Germline loops: CDR1 SEHNR, CDR2 FQNEAQ (reference sequence). V gave up 4 bases and J gave up 3 bases; unmatched junction bases: 3. The CDR3 loop spans 15 amino acids. CDR3 DNA sequence: TGTGCCAGCAGCTGGTGGGACAGGGGCTACAATGAGCAGTTCTTC. Protein: CASSWWDRGYNEQFF.

For this clonotype: This may be a read error, as it is one base from a much larger clone. This rearrangement joins TRBV3-1 to TRBJ1-4, with unresolved D. V was pared by 0 bases and J by 0 bases, with 5 bases between. CDR1 LGHDT and CDR2 YNNKEL come from the germline V gene (reference sequence). This CDR3 is 15 amino acids long. The CDR3 DNA reads TGTGCCAGCAGCCAAGAGCGGGCAACTAATGAAAAACTGTTTTTT. Its protein product is CASSQERATNEKLFF. The whole variable domain, filled in from reference TRBV3-1 and TRBJ1-4, reads DTAVSQTPKYLVTQMGNDKSIKCEQNLGHDTMYWYKQDSKKFLKIMFSYNNKELIINETVPNRFSPKSPDKAHLNLHINSLELGDSAVYFCASSQERATNEKLFFGSGTQLSVL.

Worth noting for this clonotype: This may come from a read error, since a much larger clone is one base off. Given the absence of the conserved phenylalanine or tryptophan at the CDR3 end, a read error is likely. The V call is TRBV7-8, the J call TRBJ2-1, with a weak D call TRBD1 (5 bases). The germline V gene has CDR1 SGHVS and CDR2 FQNEAQ. The CDR3 covers 14 residues. V lost 0 bases and J lost 5, with 8 bases in between. The CDR3 DNA reads as TGTGCCAGCAGCTTAGCGCCAGGGAACAATGAGCAGTTCCTC. It yields the protein CASSLAPGNNEQFL.

This clonotype was seen at least ten times. The chain recombines TRBV7-9 with TRBJ2-1; D unresolved. V lost 1 base and J lost 11, with 0 bases in between. CDR1 SEHNR and CDR2 FQNEAQ come from the germline V gene (reference sequence). The CDR3 length is 9 residues. CDR3 sequence: CASSLEQFF. CDR3 sequence (DNA): TGTGCCAGCAGCTTAGAGCAGTTCTTC.

There are many counts of this clonotype. The chain carries TRBV20-1 and TRBJ2-2, with D unclear. Deletions cut 1 base from V and 1 base from J, with 13 bases between. The CDR3 is 16 residues long. The germline V gene has CDR1 DFQATT and CDR2 SNEGSKA (reference sequence). For the CDR3, the DNA is TGCAGTGCTAGAGGACTGGCGGAGATGAACACCGGGGAGCTGTTTTTT. Its protein is CSARGLAEMNTGELFF.

This clonotype occurred many times. The chain couples TRBV5-6 to TRBJ2-3; a possible D gene is TRBD1 (6 bases). The CDR3 runs 15 residues. Trimming cost V 3 bases and J 2 bases, with 13 bases left between them. CDR1 and CDR2 from the germline V gene are SGHDT and YYEEEE. CDR3 nucleotides: TGTGCCAGCAGCTCCACAGGGTACTACACAGATACGCAGTATTTT. It codes for CASSSTGYYTDTQYF. The variable domain in full, completed from reference TRBV5-6 and TRBJ2-3, reads DAGVTQSPTHLIKTRGQQVTLRCSPKSGHDTVSWYQQALGQGPQFIFQYYEEEERQRGNFPDRFSGHQFPNYSSELNVNALLLGDSALYLCASSSTGYYTDTQYFGPGTRLTVL.

Only a few counts were recorded for this clonotype. A much larger clone lies a single base off, so this may be a read error. The V call is TRBV11-3, the J call TRBJ2-2, with 7 bases aligning to TRBD2. Per the germline V gene, CDR1 is SGHNT and CDR2 is YENEEA. The CDR3 totals 13 residues. CDR3 in amino acids: CAGSARGAGELFF. DNA of the CDR3: TGTGCCGGCAGCGCCCGGGGGGCCGGGGAGCTGTTTTTT.

The sample holds a few counts of this clonotype. Just one base apart from a much larger clone, this may be a read error. The chain links TRBV5-8 to TRBJ2-7; possibly TRBD1 for D (5 bases). This CDR3 contains 15 residues. Germline V gene sequence: CDR1 SGHTS, CDR2 YDEGEE. Trimming took 2 bases from V and 4 from J, leaving 16 bases between them. CDR3 bases: TGTGCCAGCAGCTTCGTGGGGCCAGGCCCTTACGAGCAGTACTTC. The encoded protein is CASSFVGPGPYEQYF.

This clonotype was observed once. The junction departs from the called germline gene at one end, perhaps through a read error. The chain has TRBV7-6 and TRBJ1-2; TRBD1 might be the D (6 bases). Germline V gene data show CDR1 as SGHVS and CDR2 as FNYEAQ. The length of the CDR3 is 15 residues. Written as DNA, the CDR3 is TGTGCCAGCAGCTTAGGGGACAAGTATTCTTATGGCTACCCCTTC. It encodes CASSLGDKYSYGYPF.

This clonotype was seen more than once but under ten times. The chain is built from TRBV28 and TRBJ1-1, with 7 bases aligning to TRBD1. Looked up from germline, CDR1 is MDHEN and CDR2 is SYDVKM. This CDR3 region has 15 residues. V lost 5 bases and J lost 2; bases outside the gene matches: 8. The CDR3: CASSPLGTVNTEAFF. DNA for the CDR3: TGTGCCAGCAGTCCCCTAGGGACAGTAAACACTGAAGCTTTCTTT.

V and J are TRBV5-8 and TRBJ2-7, with D unresolved. This CDR3 has 14 residues. With 0 bases removed from V and 4 bases from J, the gap between germline ends came to 11 bases. Germline V gene lookup returns CDR1 SGHTS and CDR2 YDEGEE. The CDR3 sequence is CASSLGQAIYEQYF. Here the CDR3 DNA reads TGTGCCAGCAGCTTGGGGCAGGCGATATACGAGCAGTACTTC.

The rearrangement links TRBV7-3 to TRBJ2-3; the D gene is possibly TRBD2 (6 bases). Trimming cost V 5 bases and J 2 bases, with 14 bases left between them. The CDR3 runs 15 residues. Germline assignment: CDR1 SGHTA and CDR2 FQGTGA. The CDR3 region is CASSIDSGSTDTQYF. The CDR3 DNA reads TGTGCCAGCAGCATAGATAGCGGTTCCACAGATACGCAGTATTTT.

The sample holds many counts of this clonotype. The V gene is TRBV7-2, the J gene TRBJ2-3; 8 nucleotides line up with TRBD2. The ends lost 3 bases at V and 3 bases at J; junction bases unmatched: 2. The CDR3 has 14 residues. CDR1 is SGHTA and CDR2 is FQGNSA in the germline V gene. DNA for the CDR3: TGTGCCAGCAGCTTTGCGGGAGGAACAGATACGCAGTATTTT. Its translation: CASSFAGGTDTQYF. The whole variable domain, filled in from reference TRBV7-2 and TRBJ2-3, reads GAGVSQSPSNKVTEKGKDVELRCDPISGHTALYWYRQSLGQGLEFLIYFQGNSAPDKSGLPSDRFSAERTGGSVSTLTIQRTQQEDSAVYLCASSFAGGTDTQYFGPGTRLTVL.

This clonotype came up many times. Germline and junction disagree at one end, which may indicate a read error. In DNA, the CDR3 is TGTGTCAGCAGCCAAACGACAGGGTTCTATGGCTACACCTTC. This encodes CVSSQTTGFYGYTF. The chain is built from TRBV6-5 and TRBJ1-2; 7 bases align to TRBD1. The CDR3 length is 14 residues. CDR1 is MNHEY and CDR2 is SVGAGI in the germline V gene.

The chain employs TRBV11-2 and TRBJ1-3; 10 bases match TRBD1. With V trimmed by 4 bases and J by 10 bases, 10 bases remained unmatched. The CDR3 runs 15 residues. Germline CDR1 and CDR2: SGHAT and FQNNGV. As DNA, the CDR3 is TGTGCCAGCAGCTCCCAGGCCGGGACAGGGGAAACCATATATTTT. As protein: CASSSQAGTGETIYF.

Turning to this clonotype: A clone one base away is much larger, so this may be a read error. The gene calls are TRBV7-8 and TRBJ1-2, with D perhaps TRBD1 (6 bases). The ends were cut back, 5 bases at V and 2 bases at J, with 12 bases in the middle. CDR1 SGHVS and CDR2 FQNEAQ come from the germline V gene. The CDR3 has 14 residues. CDR3 sequence: CASSHLDSNYGYTF. CDR3 sequence (DNA): TGTGCCAGCAGCCATCTGGACAGCAACTATGGCTACACCTTC.

There are many counts of this clonotype. The chain links TRBV29-1 to TRBJ2-1; TRBD2 is a possible D gene (5 bases). The CDR3 is 16 amino acids. Trimming removed 6 bases from V and 0 bases from J, with 18 bases in between. CDR1 is SQVTM, CDR2 ANQGSEA, per germline. The CDR3 region has the DNA TGCAGCGTCGGACTCCTTGGATCGAGCTCCTACAATGAGCAGTTCTTC. Translating gives CSVGLLGSSSYNEQFF.

This chain uses TRBV6-2 or TRBV6-3 with TRBJ2-5; TRBD2 might be the D (5 bases). V lost 2 bases, J lost 0 bases, and 10 bases lay in between. The CDR3 sequence is 15 residues long. The germline V gene has CDR1 MNHEY and CDR2 SVGEGT. CDR3 coding DNA: TGTGCCAGCAGTTACGTGCCCGGGAACCAAGAGACCCAGTACTTC. This gives the protein CASSYVPGNQETQYF.

This clonotype was seen repeatedly, ten times or more. The V and J genes are TRBV6-1 and TRBJ2-5; 7 bases align to TRBD2. CDR1 is MNHNS, CDR2 SASEGT, per germline. J gave up 5 bases and V 6 bases, and 9 bases lay outside the gene matches. The CDR3 length is 14 residues. In DNA form, the CDR3 reads TGTGCCAGCAGAGTACTGGGACTACCGGAGACCCAGTACTTC. Encoded protein: CASRVLGLPETQYF.

This clonotype was counted ten times or more. The chain uses TRBV19 and TRBJ1-5, with D possibly being TRBD1 (6 bases). The germline CDR1 and CDR2 sequences are LNHDA and SQIVND (reference sequence). This CDR3 comprises 16 residues. Trimming took off 6 bases at V and 2 bases at J, with 17 bases between the two ends. CDR3 protein: CASRHGGGRGNQPQHF. CDR3 nucleotide sequence: TGTGCCAGTAGGCACGGGGGGGGCCGTGGCAATCAGCCCCAGCATTTT.

In the case of this clonotype: The missing conserved phenylalanine or tryptophan at the end of this CDR3 makes a read error likely. V gene TRBV20-1 combines with J gene TRBJ1-5; D gene uncertain. The CDR3 is 12 residues long. Per the germline V gene, CDR1 is DFQATT and CDR2 is SNEGSKA (reference sequence). Trimming took off 7 bases at V and 1 base at J, with 8 bases between the two ends. CDR3: CSGGGSNQPQHG. CDR3 DNA sequence: TGCAGTGGAGGAGGGAGCAATCAGCCCCAGCATGGT.